This paragraph covers one T cell receptor beta chain sequence. The CDR3 contains 16 residues. V gave up 4 bases and J gave up 7 bases; unmatched junction bases: 12. Germline-derived CDR1 and CDR2 are SGHKS and YYEKEE (reference sequence). Assay used: immunoSEQ multiplex PCR; TCRdb lists only in-frame clones, some missing. The profile shows roughly 100,000 clones, about 90% of them singletons. The sample is drawn from a study of T cell changes during pregnancy in multiple sclerosis. Sequenced here: peripheral blood, sampled before pregnancy. The chain couples TRBV5-5 to TRBJ2-2; 8 nucleotides line up with TRBD2. The receptor was isolated from a female donor with multiple sclerosis, enrolled in a pregnancy study. The CDR3 loop is CASSPWTSILGGELFF. CDR3 bases: TGTGCCAGCAGCCCGTGGACTAGCATCTTGGGCGGGGAGCTGTTTTTT.